A single sample gave rise to the 22 T cell receptor beta chains below, sequenced in a study of shared clonotypes between healthy human individuals. Libraries were prepared by immunoSEQ multiplex PCR; TCRdb keeps only in-frame clonotypes and omits some of them. There are more than 1.2 million clones in the sample; around 98.5% occur only once, and around 0.33% lies in the top ten. The sample taken for sequencing was naive CD4+ T cells sorted from blood. As to subset: CD45RA+ positively selected. All receptors come from a man younger than 45 in good health.

The chain combines TRBV5-4 with TRBJ2-1, with D tentatively TRBD2 (6 bases). Trimming took 2 bases from V and 3 from J, leaving 12 bases between them. Per germline, CDR1 SGHNT and CDR2 YYREEE (reference sequence). CDR3 length: 15 residues. The CDR3 bases are TGTGCCAGCAGCTTCCCGGGAGTACTCTACAATGAGCAGTTCTTC. Its protein product is CASSFPGVLYNEQFF.

This clone was detected once. V is TRBV29-1 and J is TRBJ2-7, with no clear D. The V and J ends lost 5 bases and 0 bases respectively, with 8 bases between them. Germline V lookup: CDR1 SQVTM, CDR2 ANQGSEA. The length of the CDR3 is 12 residues. The CDR3 DNA sequence: TGCAGCGTTCTCTGGGGCTCCTACGAGCAGTACTTC. Protein product: CSVLWGSYEQYF.

The rearrangement uses TRBV6-1 and TRBJ1-5; 11 bases line up with TRBD1. The V gene's germline CDR1 is MNHNS and CDR2 SASEGT. Trimming took 4 bases from V and 7 from J; bases not matched to a gene: 9. The CDR3 has 16 residues. CDR3 in amino acids: CASSGAGTGGLQPQHF. The CDR3 DNA is TGTGCCAGCAGTGGAGCCGGGACAGGGGGTCTCCAGCCCCAGCATTTT.

The rearrangement uses TRBV5-1 and TRBJ1-1; tentative D call: TRBD1 (5 bases). V was pared by 1 base and J by 0 bases, with 16 bases between. The CDR3 sequence is 17 residues long. CDR1 SGHRS and CDR2 YFSETQ come from the germline V gene. The CDR3 reads CASSLRLRDPLNTEAFF. CDR3 in DNA: TGCGCCAGCAGCTTGCGACTCAGGGACCCATTGAACACTGAAGCTTTCTTT.

The V call is TRBV6-1, the J call TRBJ2-7, with 10 bases identical to TRBD1. The CDR3 contains 15 residues. Germline CDR1 reads MNHNS; CDR2 reads SASEGT. V gave up 5 bases and J gave up 2 bases; unmatched junction bases: 6. The CDR3 DNA is TGTGCCAGCAGTCTCATGGGACAGGGGCCCTACGAGCAGTACTTC. Translating it yields CASSLMGQGPYEQYF.

The chain carries TRBV5-4 and TRBJ2-6; D possibly matches TRBD1 or TRBD2 (5 bases each). The CDR3 sequence is 17 residues long. V was clipped by 1 base and J by 4 bases, with 15 bases between them. Germline V gives CDR1 SGHNT, CDR2 YYREEE (reference sequence). CDR3 loop: CASSLRGRARGANVLTF. DNA of the CDR3: TGTGCCAGCAGCTTGCGGGGCAGGGCAAGAGGGGCCAACGTCCTGACTTTC.

As to this clone: The identical CDR3 is also encoded by other nucleotide sequences in the sample. The chain couples TRBV5-4 to TRBJ1-1; possible D gene TRBD1, 5 bases. The V end was cut by 1 base, the J end by 5 bases, with 12 bases between. This CDR3 has 14 amino acids. The germline V gene encodes CDR1 SGHNT and CDR2 YYREEE (reference sequence). DNA of the CDR3: TGTGCCAGCAGCTTGCAGGGAGTGGGGACTGAAGCTTTCTTT. Its translation: CASSLQGVGTEAFF. Full variable domain (missing parts from reference TRBV5-4 and TRBJ1-1): ETGVTQSPTHLIKTRGQQVTLRCSSQSGHNTVSWYQQALGQGPQFIFQYYREEENGRGNFPPRFSGLQFPNYSSELNVNALELDDSALYLCASSLQGVGTEAFFGQGTRLTVV.

This clone occurred once. The rearrangement links TRBV28 to TRBJ1-2; TRBD1 is a possible D gene (6 bases). CDR1 is MDHEN and CDR2 is SYDVKM in the germline V gene. Trimming pared 4 bases from V and 4 bases from J, leaving 10 bases between. This CDR3 has 13 amino acids. CDR3 in DNA: TGTGCCAGCAGTTCTACAGGGATCTATGGCTACACCTTC. Translating it yields CASSSTGIYGYTF.

The chain has TRBV2 and TRBJ1-4; D is uncertain. CDR3 length: 14 amino acids. The germline gives CDR1 SNHLY, CDR2 FYNNEI. The ends were cut back, 6 bases at V and 11 bases at J, with 19 bases in the middle. CDR3 in amino acids: CASREEALGRKLFF. As DNA, the CDR3 is TGTGCCAGCAGGGAGGAGGCGCTTGGGCGGAAACTGTTTTTT.

J is TRBJ2-3 and V is TRBV10-1; D not certain. The V end was cut by 4 bases, the J end by 3 bases, with 8 bases between. The length of the CDR3 is 13 residues. Germline-derived CDR1 and CDR2 are WNHNN and SYGVQD (reference sequence). The CDR3 region is CASSVRATDTQYF. The CDR3 coding sequence is TGCGCCAGCAGTGTGAGAGCAACAGATACGCAGTATTTT.

This clone was picked up one time. Germline and junction disagree at one end, which may indicate a read error. The chain carries TRBV7-9 and TRBJ2-5; 8 bases map to TRBD2. This CDR3 region has 15 residues. In germline, CDR1 is SEHNR, CDR2 FQNEAQ (reference sequence). In DNA form, the CDR3 reads TGTGCCAGCATCTTACTAGCGGTCACAACGGAGACCCAGTACTTC. Translating it yields CASILLAVTTETQYF.

The rearrangement joins TRBV28 to TRBJ1-5; D may be TRBD1 (5 bases). Germline lookup yields CDR1 MDHEN and CDR2 SYDVKM. The CDR3 is 16 residues long. The V gene lost 6 bases and the J gene lost 0 bases, with 15 bases spanning the gap. The CDR3 bases are TGTGCCAGCAGCCTCCCTGGGGGGTATAGCAATCAGCCCCAGCATTTT. The encoded protein is CASSLPGGYSNQPQHF. Looking up the rest from reference TRBV28 and TRBJ1-5 gives the full variable domain: DVKVTQSSRYLVKRTGEKVFLECVQDMDHENMFWYRQDPGLGLRLIYFSYDVKMKEKGDIPEGYSVSREKKERFSLILESASTNQTSMYLCASSLPGGYSNQPQHFGDGTRLSIL.

The chain combines TRBV28 with TRBJ2-3, with 12 positions matching TRBD2. CDR1 is MDHEN, CDR2 SYDVKM, per germline. The trim removed 5 bases at V and 5 bases at J, leaving 5 bases unmatched. The CDR3 sequence is 15 residues long. The DNA of the CDR3 is TGTGCCAGCAGTCGGACTAGCGGGATTGAAGATACGCAGTATTTT. Its protein is CASSRTSGIEDTQYF.

J is TRBJ1-1 and V is TRBV6-1, with D possibly matching TRBD1 (6 bases). Per germline, CDR1 MNHNS and CDR2 SASEGT. Trimming shortened V by 8 bases and J by 1 base, and 17 bases separated the two germline ends. The CDR3 extends over 15 amino acids. For the CDR3, the DNA is TGTGCCAGCTCATTTCGGACAGTCACGAACACTGAAGCTTTCTTT. This gives the protein CASSFRTVTNTEAFF.

The chain employs TRBV7-3 and TRBJ2-2; 8 nucleotides match TRBD2. The germline CDR1 and CDR2 sequences are SGHTA and FQGTGA. This CDR3 is built from 18 residues. The ends lost 3 bases at V and 10 bases at J; junction bases unmatched: 19. The chain's CDR3 is CASSFGPAGDVGKPELFF. The CDR3, as DNA: TGTGCCAGCAGCTTCGGGCCAGCGGGAGACGTCGGGAAGCCGGAGCTGTTTTTT.

The V gene is TRBV10-1, the J gene TRBJ2-2; D ambiguous. The germline V gene has CDR1 WNHNN and CDR2 SYGVQD (reference sequence). V was clipped by 0 bases and J by 3 bases, with 8 bases between them. The CDR3 loop spans 15 amino acids. As DNA, the CDR3 is TGCGCCAGCAGTGAGTCTGGGGTTTACACCGGGGAGCTGTTTTTT. Its protein product is CASSESGVYTGELFF.

The gene calls are TRBV10-3 and TRBJ1-2, with D perhaps TRBD1 (6 bases). CDR3 length equals 14 residues. Looked up from germline, CDR1 is ENHRY and CDR2 is SYGVKD. V lost 0 bases and J 3 bases, leaving 8 bases between the germline ends. DNA of the CDR3: TGTGCCATCAGTGAGTCAGGACAGTACTATGGCTACACCTTC. Translating it yields CAISESGQYYGYTF.

The chain links TRBV5-1 to TRBJ2-2; 8 bases agree with TRBD2. Germline-derived CDR1 and CDR2 are SGHRS and YFSETQ. CDR3 size: 14 residues. After removal of 6 bases from V and 6 bases from J, the junction contained 7 bases not matched to a gene. Here the CDR3 reads CASTEPGLAGELFF. In DNA, the CDR3 is TGCGCCAGCACCGAACCGGGACTAGCCGGGGAGCTGTTTTTT. The full variable domain, completed using reference TRBV5-1 and TRBJ2-2, is KAGVTQTPRYLIKTRGQQVTLSCSPISGHRSVSWYQQTPGQGLQFLFEYFSETQRNKGNFPGRFSGRQFSNSRSEMNVSTLELGDSALYLCASTEPGLAGELFFGEGSRLTVL.

The chain is built from TRBV9 and TRBJ2-1; TRBD2 matches at 13 bases. J was trimmed by 4 bases and V by 4 bases; bases with no gene match: 5. Per germline, CDR1 SGDLS and CDR2 YYNGEE. This CDR3 spans 16 amino acids. CDR3 sequence reads: CASSLRTSGGYNEQFF. DNA for the CDR3: TGTGCCAGCAGCCTACGGACTAGCGGGGGATACAATGAGCAGTTCTTC.

The chain links TRBV11-2 to TRBJ2-3; 8 bases are a match to TRBD2. The CDR3 has 16 amino acids. J gave up 3 bases and V 4 bases, and 9 bases lay outside the gene matches. The V gene's germline CDR1 is SGHAT and CDR2 FQNNGV. The CDR3: CASSYTAGVGTDTQYF. As DNA, the CDR3 is TGTGCCAGCAGCTATACAGCGGGAGTAGGGACAGATACGCAGTATTTT.

This chain connects TRBV5-4 to TRBJ2-7, with 10 bases aligning to TRBD2. Unmatched junction bases numbered 7, after V lost 3 bases and J lost 7 bases. The germline V gene encodes CDR1 SGHNT and CDR2 YYREEE (reference sequence). The CDR3 consists of 14 residues. The CDR3 region is CASSSSGSLREQYF. For the CDR3, the DNA is TGTGCCAGCAGCTCTAGCGGGAGCCTGCGGGAGCAGTACTTC.

V and J are TRBV10-3 and TRBJ2-5; 12 positions agree with TRBD1. There are 16 residues in the CDR3. The germline V gene has CDR1 ENHRY and CDR2 SYGVKD. Losses at the gene ends were 0 bases for V and 4 bases for J; bases not matched to a gene: 3. This CDR3 is CAISESGQGAGETQYF. DNA of the CDR3: TGTGCCATCAGTGAGTCGGGACAGGGGGCTGGAGAGACCCAGTACTTC.